The 10 T cell receptor beta chains presented below share a single source sample, sequenced in a study of shared clonotypes between healthy human individuals. Terminally differentiated effector memory CD45RA+ cells were left out of the naive CD8 fraction, which was CD45RO-negative and positively selected for CCR7. The table came from immunoSEQ multiplex PCR; TCRdb's copy has only in-frame clones and leaves some out. The sample shows about 2.1 million clones, around 93% of them seen only once. Sequencing input: naive CD8+ T cells from PBMCs. The receptors shown here come from a man between 18 and 29 years old in good health. Some clones in this sample may be carry-over from other donors' samples.

The chain carries TRBV5-1 and TRBJ2-3; TRBD1 aligns across 10 bases. CDR1 and CDR2 from the germline V gene are SGHRS and YFSETQ. The CDR3 has 16 amino acids. V lost 1 base to trimming and J lost 1 base; unmatched junction nucleotides: 3. The CDR3 reads CASSLQGQGGTDTQYF. The CDR3 nucleotides are TGCGCCAGCAGCTTGCAAGGACAGGGGGGCACAGATACGCAGTATTTT.

The chain employs TRBV28 and TRBJ2-5; D perhaps matches TRBD1 (5 bases). This CDR3 spans 13 amino acids. The germline V gene has CDR1 MDHEN and CDR2 SYDVKM. V was clipped by 4 bases and J by 1 base, with 7 bases between them. As DNA, the CDR3 is TGTGCCAGCAGTTGGGGCAGCCAAGAGACCCAGTACTTC. Amino acid sequence: CASSWGSQETQYF. Together with reference TRBV28 and TRBJ2-5, the CDR3 gives the full variable domain: DVKVTQSSRYLVKRTGEKVFLECVQDMDHENMFWYRQDPGLGLRLIYFSYDVKMKEKGDIPEGYSVSREKKERFSLILESASTNQTSMYLCASSWGSQETQYFGPGTRLLVL.

The V and J genes are TRBV4-1 and TRBJ2-5; 9 bases align to TRBD1. V shed 0 bases and J 4 bases; nucleotides not matched to a gene: 6. Germline V CDR1 and CDR2: MGHRA, YSYEKL. The CDR3 totals 16 residues. CDR3 sequence (DNA): TGCGCCAGCAGCCAAGATCGGTACAGGGGGCTAGAGACCCAGTACTTC. It encodes CASSQDRYRGLETQYF.

The rearrangement uses TRBV27 and TRBJ2-7; 11 bases map to TRBD2. The V and J ends lost 7 bases and 1 base, in that order; junction bases with no gene match: 3. This CDR3 is 14 amino acids long. Germline-derived CDR1 and CDR2 are MNHEY and SMNVEV (reference sequence). The CDR3 here is CASTTSGSSYEQYF. The CDR3 nucleotides read TGTGCCAGCACTACTAGCGGGAGTTCCTACGAGCAGTACTTC.

The J gene is TRBJ1-2, the V gene TRBV14; D is undetermined. The CDR3 loop spans 15 amino acids. V gave up 5 bases and J gave up 8 bases, with 21 bases separating them. CDR1 and CDR2 from the germline V gene are SGHDN and FVKESK. The CDR3 sequence is CASSYALGGLGGYTF. The CDR3 region has the DNA TGTGCCAGCAGCTACGCGCTTGGAGGGCTTGGCGGCTACACCTTC.

The chain recombines TRBV7-2 with TRBJ2-1; 9 bases are shared with TRBD2. Germline-derived CDR1 and CDR2 are SGHTA and FQGNSA. Losses at the gene ends were 1 base for V and 0 bases for J; bases not matched to a gene: 1. There are 16 residues in the CDR3. Here the CDR3 reads CASSLVSGSSYNEQFF. The DNA of the CDR3 is TGTGCCAGCAGCTTAGTTAGCGGGAGCTCCTACAATGAGCAGTTCTTC.

CDR3: CASSPMTSPMNTEAFF. Written as DNA, the CDR3 is TGTGCCAGCAGCCCCATGACCAGCCCCATGAACACTGAAGCTTTCTTT. V is TRBV5-6 and J is TRBJ1-1, with D hard to call. V lost 4 bases and J 0 bases, leaving 16 bases between the germline ends. From germline, CDR1 is SGHDT and CDR2 YYEEEE. The length of the CDR3 is 16 residues.

This clone showed up just once. The chain is built from TRBV28 and TRBJ2-7; D is undetermined. This CDR3 contains 14 residues. Trimming stripped 4 bases from V and 4 bases from J, with 14 bases between. Germline CDR1 reads MDHEN; CDR2 reads SYDVKM. DNA of the CDR3: TGTGCCAGCAGTTCTCTGAGGAGTAGGTACGAGCAGTACTTC. The encoded protein is CASSSLRSRYEQYF. Supplemented by reference TRBV28 and TRBJ2-7, the full variable domain reads DVKVTQSSRYLVKRTGEKVFLECVQDMDHENMFWYRQDPGLGLRLIYFSYDVKMKEKGDIPEGYSVSREKKERFSLILESASTNQTSMYLCASSSLRSRYEQYFGPGTRLTVT.

The chain couples TRBV2 to TRBJ2-1, with TRBD2 matching 8 bases. The junction had 14 bases not matched to a gene; V was cut back by 10 bases and J by 6 bases. This CDR3 is 15 amino acids long. CDR1 SNHLY and CDR2 FYNNEI come from the germline V gene. For the CDR3, the DNA is TGTGCCACCACGCGGGGAGCGGGAGACCCCAATGAGCAGTTCTTC. It codes for CATTRGAGDPNEQFF.

This clone was recorded once. The V gene is TRBV29-1, the J gene TRBJ1-2; TRBD1 matches 7 bases. Trimming at V came to 8 bases and at J to 3 bases, leaving 6 bases not matched to a gene. CDR3 size: 12 residues. Germline V CDR1 and CDR2: SQVTM, ANQGSEA. The CDR3 sequence: CSWGDSYYGYTF. The CDR3 DNA reads as TGCAGCTGGGGGGACAGCTACTATGGCTACACCTTC.